A selection of T cell receptor beta chains follows, all from one sample in a study of blood T cell repertoires in COVID-19. Here immunoSEQ multiplex PCR was the method, and the copy in TCRdb shows in-frame clones only, minus some. The sample gives around 70,000 clones, approximately 83% of which show up once; about 12% is in the top ten. The sequenced sample was peripheral blood. The receptors derive from a human donor in a cohort sampled during active COVID-19. The CDR3 runs from the conserved cysteine through the conserved F or W. Each record gives: V gene, J gene, D gene, clone size, CDR3 protein, CDR3 DNA. D genes are given only for firm matches. Part of the rows lack a size; the others show once, few, many or a class for expanded clones.

>TRBV19|TRBJ1-1|NA|few
CASSFLNTEAFF
TGTGCCAGTAGTTTCTTGAACACTGAAGCTTTCTTT
>TRBV7-3|TRBJ2-5|NA|NA
CASSSGEMETQYF
TGTGCCAGCAGCTCTGGAGAAATGGAGACCCAGTACTTC
>TRBV7-9|TRBJ1-5|NA|NA
CASSLDGGGNQPQHF
TGTGCCAGCAGCTTAGATGGGGGGGGCAATCAGCCCCAGCATTTT
>TRBV6-6|TRBJ2-7|TRBD2|NA
CASSPGEVGGGYEQYF
TGTGCCAGCAGCCCCGGCGAGGTGGGGGGGGGCTACGAGCAGTACTTC
>TRBV28|TRBJ2-1|NA|NA
CASSSLGQEGNEQFF
TGTGCCAGCAGTTCACTAGGACAGGAGGGCAATGAGCAGTTCTTC
>TRBV3-1/TRBV3-2|TRBJ1-3|NA|NA
CASSQPGSGNTIYF
TGTGCCAGCAGCCAACCGGGTTCGGGAAACACCATATATTTT
>TRBV10-3|TRBJ2-2|TRBD1|NA
CAIRPRTGGQDTGELFF
TGTGCCATCAGGCCCCGGACAGGGGGACAGGACACCGGGGAGCTGTTTTTT
>TRBV5-4|TRBJ2-5|TRBD1|NA
CASRGDSGAETQYF
TGTGCCAGCAGAGGGGACAGTGGGGCGGAGACCCAGTACTTC
>TRBV10-3|TRBJ1-5|TRBD1|NA
CAISQDRVGNQPQHF
TGTGCCATCAGCCAAGACAGGGTAGGCAATCAGCCCCAGCATTTT
>TRBV4-1|TRBJ2-5|TRBD2|NA
CASSQSGDETQYF
TGCGCCAGCAGCCAAAGCGGGGACGAGACCCAGTACTTC
>TRBV5-1|TRBJ2-7|NA|NA
CASSSDSMLEQYF
TGCGCCAGCAGCTCTGACAGCATGCTCGAGCAGTACTTC
>TRBV11-2|TRBJ2-1|NA|NA
CASSPSGRTYNEQFF
TGTGCCAGCAGTCCCTCGGGTCGTACCTACAATGAGCAGTTCTTC
>TRBV6-5|TRBJ2-1|TRBD1|NA
CASSRDRGHEQFF
TGTGCCAGCAGTAGGGACAGGGGTCATGAGCAGTTCTTC
>TRBV11-1|TRBJ2-5|TRBD2|NA
CASSLTSFETQYF
TGTGCCAGCAGCTTGACTAGCTTCGAGACCCAGTACTTC
>TRBV6-5|TRBJ1-1|NA|NA
CASSYGRNTEAFF
TGTGCCAGCAGTTACGGCAGGAACACTGAAGCTTTCTTT
>TRBV5-4|TRBJ1-3|NA|NA
CASSLEPSSGNTIYF
TGTGCCAGCAGCTTGGAGCCGAGCTCTGGAAACACCATATATTTT
>TRBV19|TRBJ1-6|NA|few
CASSTGQNSYNSPLHF
TGTGCCAGTAGTACCGGACAGAACTCCTATAATTCACCCCTCCACTTT
>TRBV5-1|TRBJ2-5|TRBD2|NA
CASSLSSTSGARETQYF
TGCGCCAGCAGCTTGAGCTCGACTAGCGGGGCGAGGGAGACCCAGTACTTC
>TRBV7-3|TRBJ2-3|TRBD1|NA
CASSLSGQGTDTQYF
TGTGCCAGCAGCCTTTCGGGACAGGGGACAGATACGCAGTATTTT
>TRBV4-1|TRBJ1-2|NA|NA
CASSQAAAGAMGPSLGYTF
TGCGCCAGCAGCCAAGCCGCCGCGGGGGCAATGGGACCCTCTCTTGGCTACACCTTC
>TRBV30|TRBJ2-5|TRBD1|NA
CAWSVQGEWRETQYF
TGTGCCTGGAGTGTACAGGGGGAATGGCGGGAGACCCAGTACTTC
>TRBV7-9|TRBJ2-7|NA|NA
CASSLGTGRSYEQYF
TGTGCCAGCAGCTTAGGTACCGGGAGATCCTACGAGCAGTACTTC
>TRBV19|TRBJ1-6|NA|NA
CASRVAGRINSPLHF
TGTGCCAGTAGGGTTGCGGGCAGGATAAATTCACCCCTCCACTTT
>TRBV11-3|TRBJ2-1|TRBD2|NA
CASSLGATSGGPYNEQFF
TGTGCCAGCAGCTTAGGTGCGACTAGCGGGGGGCCTTACAATGAGCAGTTCTTC
>TRBV27|TRBJ1-6|NA|NA
CASKRQVAPYNSPLHF
TGTGCCAGCAAAAGACAGGTGGCACCTTATAATTCACCCCTCCACTTT
>TRBV4-1|TRBJ1-5|NA|NA
CASSQTGYSNQPQHF
TGCGCCAGCAGCCAGACAGGATATAGCAATCAGCCCCAGCATTTT
>TRBV2|TRBJ2-7|TRBD1|NA
CASNTGQVVKEQYF
TGTGCCAGCAACACGGGACAGGTAGTCAAGGAGCAGTACTTC
>TRBV3-1/TRBV3-2|TRBJ1-1|NA|NA
CASSQDEGNTEAFF
TGTGCCAGCAGCCAAGACGAGGGGAACACTGAAGCTTTCTTT
>TRBV6-4|TRBJ2-6|TRBD1|NA
CASSWTGSGANVLTF
TGTGCCAGCAGTTGGACAGGCTCTGGGGCCAACGTCCTGACTTTC
>TRBV15|TRBJ2-7|TRBD2|NA
CATSRDTSGRVQYF
TGTGCCACCAGCAGAGATACTAGCGGGAGGGTGCAGTACTTC
>TRBV4-2|TRBJ1-1|NA|once
CASSPGVSEAFF
TGTGCCAGCAGCCCCGGAGTCTCTGAAGCTTTCTTT
>TRBV5-6|TRBJ2-5|TRBD2|NA
CASRSGGEETQYF
TGTGCCAGCAGGTCGGGAGGAGAAGAGACCCAGTACTTC
>TRBV28|TRBJ2-3|TRBD1|NA
CASSLWPATGQGELTDTQYF
TGTGCCAGCAGTTTATGGCCCGCTACCGGACAGGGGGAATTAACAGATACGCAGTATTTT
>TRBV6-1|TRBJ1-5|NA|NA
CASSETLNQPQHF
TGTGCCAGCAGTGAAACTCTCAATCAGCCCCAGCATTTT
>TRBV19|TRBJ2-2|TRBD2|NA
CASTALAGTNTGELFF
TGTGCCAGTACCGCTCTAGCGGGGACCAACACCGGGGAGCTGTTTTTT
>TRBV18|TRBJ1-1|NA|once
CASSPTGMNTEAFF
TGTGCCAGCTCCCCTACAGGGATGAACACTGAAGCTTTCTTT
>TRBV27|TRBJ2-1|NA|NA
CATLAGGLGPGHEQFF
TGTGCCACCCTCGCAGGGGGACTAGGGCCGGGGCATGAGCAGTTCTTC
>TRBV18|TRBJ2-2|NA|NA
CASSPPQGPNTGELFF
TGTGCCAGCTCACCACCGCAGGGCCCGAACACCGGGGAGCTGTTTTTT
>TRBV21-1|TRBJ1-1|NA|NA
CASLEPFGEAFF
TGTGCCAGCCTAGAACCCTTTGGTGAAGCTTTCTTT
>TRBV28|TRBJ1-5|NA|few
CASTQPRARGQPQHF
TGTGCCAGCACTCAACCGCGGGCCCGGGGTCAGCCCCAGCATTTT
>TRBV9|TRBJ2-1|NA|NA
CASSARPGGSSYNEQFF
TGTGCCAGCAGCGCCCGTCCAGGGGGGAGCTCCTACAATGAGCAGTTCTTC
>TRBV6-6|TRBJ2-3|TRBD2|NA
CASRVTSGGATQYF
TGTGCCAGCCGTGTGACTAGCGGGGGGGCAACGCAGTATTTT
>TRBV4-1|TRBJ1-3|NA|NA
CASSQEGGRESGNTIYF
TGCGCCAGCAGCCAAGAGGGCGGGCGTGAATCTGGAAACACCATATATTTT
>TRBV12-3/TRBV12-4|TRBJ1-1|TRBD1|NA
CASRTGANTEAFF
TGTGCCAGCAGAACAGGGGCGAACACTGAAGCTTTCTTT
>TRBV2|TRBJ2-5|NA|NA
CASSGGREETQYF
TGTGCCAGCAGTGGGGGCCGCGAAGAGACCCAGTACTTC
>TRBV4-1|TRBJ1-2|NA|few
CASSRGGGYGYTF
TGCGCCAGCAGCCGGGGGGGAGGGTATGGCTACACCTTC
>TRBV7-2|TRBJ2-3|NA|NA
CASSLGGPVDTQYF
TGTGCCAGCAGCTTAGGGGGGCCGGTAGATACGCAGTATTTT
>TRBV7-2|TRBJ2-5|NA|NA
CASSLEPGRQETQYF
TGTGCCAGCAGCTTAGAGCCTGGTCGTCAAGAGACCCAGTACTTC
>TRBV7-2|TRBJ1-4|NA|NA
CASSENRATNEKLFF
TGTGCCAGCAGCGAAAACAGAGCAACTAATGAAAAACTGTTTTTT
>TRBV5-8|TRBJ1-6|TRBD1|NA
CASSSRDRGVYSPLHF
TGTGCCAGCAGCTCACGGGACAGGGGCGTTTATTCACCCCTCCACTTT
>TRBV7-8|TRBJ2-5|NA|NA
CASSPPGRDGETQYF
TGTGCCAGCAGCCCTCCCGGCAGGGATGGGGAGACCCAGTACTTC
>TRBV6-1|TRBJ2-7|TRBD2|NA
CASSEEASGGPTSYEQYF
TGTGCCAGCAGTGAGGAGGCTAGCGGGGGCCCCACCTCCTACGAGCAGTACTTC
>TRBV7-9|TRBJ2-2|NA|NA
CASSLSGSTGELFF
TGTGCCAGCAGCTTATCAGGGTCAACCGGGGAGCTGTTTTTT
>TRBV19|TRBJ1-2|TRBD1|NA
CASSFIDRGGYTF
TGTGCCAGTAGTTTCATCGACAGGGGTGGCTACACCTTC
>TRBV24-1|TRBJ2-5|TRBD2|NA
CATSGTAAAGGPRETQYF
TGTGCCACCTCCGGGACGGCGGCCGCGGGGGGCCCTCGAGAGACCCAGTACTTC
>TRBV4-2|TRBJ2-1|TRBD2|NA
CASSQVSAGGNNEQFF
TGTGCCAGCAGCCAAGTATCAGCGGGGGGGAACAATGAGCAGTTCTTC
>TRBV9|TRBJ1-4|NA|NA
CASSPGLAAYNEKLFF
TGTGCCAGCAGCCCAGGACTAGCGGCCTATAATGAAAAACTGTTTTTT